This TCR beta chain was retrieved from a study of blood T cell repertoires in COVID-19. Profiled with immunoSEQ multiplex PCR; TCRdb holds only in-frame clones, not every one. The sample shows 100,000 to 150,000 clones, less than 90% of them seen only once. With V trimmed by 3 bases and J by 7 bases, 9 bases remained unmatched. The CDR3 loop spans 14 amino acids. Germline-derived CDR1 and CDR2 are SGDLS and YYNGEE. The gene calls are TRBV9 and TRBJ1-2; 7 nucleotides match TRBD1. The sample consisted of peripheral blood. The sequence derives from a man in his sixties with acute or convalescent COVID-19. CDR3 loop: CASSGSQGLSGYTF. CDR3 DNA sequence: TGTGCCAGCAGCGGCTCACAGGGGCTGAGTGGCTACACCTTC.